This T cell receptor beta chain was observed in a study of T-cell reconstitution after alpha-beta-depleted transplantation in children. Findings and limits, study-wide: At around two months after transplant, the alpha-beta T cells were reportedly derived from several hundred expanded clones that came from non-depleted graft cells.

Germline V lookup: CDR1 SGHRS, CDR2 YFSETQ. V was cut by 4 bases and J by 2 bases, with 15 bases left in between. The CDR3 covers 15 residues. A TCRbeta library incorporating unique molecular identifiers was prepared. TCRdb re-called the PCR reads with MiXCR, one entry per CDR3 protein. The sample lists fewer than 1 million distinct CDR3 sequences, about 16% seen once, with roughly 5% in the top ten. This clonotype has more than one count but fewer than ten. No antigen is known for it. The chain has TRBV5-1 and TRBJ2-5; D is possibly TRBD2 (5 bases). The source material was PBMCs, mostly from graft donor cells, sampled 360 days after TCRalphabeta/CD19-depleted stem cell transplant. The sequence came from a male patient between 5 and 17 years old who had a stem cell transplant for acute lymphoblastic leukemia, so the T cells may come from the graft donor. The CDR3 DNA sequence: TGCGCCAGCAGCGCGGAAACTGGACTGCAAGAGACCCAGTACTTC. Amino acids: CASSAETGLQETQYF.